This T cell receptor (beta chain) was sequenced during a study of T cells in Graves' hyperthyroidism and ophthalmopathy. CDR3 length: 14 amino acids. The ends were cut back, 0 bases at V and 8 bases at J, with 13 bases in the middle. The germline CDR1 and CDR2 sequences are MNHEY and SVGAGI. From RNA transcripts, TCR beta CDR3 regions were amplified. HTBI primers were the set used in a first-round RT-PCR of the TCR CDR3. TCRdb fed the multiplex PCR reads into MiXCR, producing one record per CDR3 protein. The sample records 800,000 or so distinct CDR3 sequences, about 38% being singletons. The TCR originated in a man aged 18 to 29 with Graves' hyperthyroidism. Sequencing used blood. V is TRBV6-5 and J is TRBJ1-2; D might be TRBD1 (5 bases). Here the CDR3 reads CASSYSSQGYGYTF. For the CDR3, the DNA is TGTGCCAGCAGTTACTCGTCTCAGGGCTACGGCTACACCTTC.